This is a list of T cell receptor beta chains from one sample in a study of blood T cell repertoires in COVID-19. TCRdb's table, derived via immunoSEQ multiplex PCR, lists solely in-frame clones and lacks some. The sample carries 200,000 to 250,000 clones, 85% to 90% recorded once. What was sequenced was peripheral blood. Source of these receptors: a man aged 45 to 65 with acute or convalescent COVID-19. CDR3s include the opening cysteine and the closing phenylalanine or tryptophan. D genes are given only for firm matches. Clone sizes are given selectively: once, few, many, or a class where the clone is expanded.

abundance,d_gene,j_gene,v_gene,CDR3nt,CDR3aa
-,-,TRBJ1-2,TRBV6-1,TGTGCCAGCAGTGAAGCCGCAGGGTCACCTGTCTATGGCTACACCTTC,CASSEAAGSPVYGYTF
-,TRBD1,TRBJ2-7,TRBV5-1,TGCGCCAGCAGCCCAGGGACAGGGAAATACGAGCAGTACTTC,CASSPGTGKYEQYF
-,-,TRBJ1-5,TRBV6-5,TGTGCCAGCAGTCGGGACTCCCTTGGCAATCAGCCCCAGCATTTT,CASSRDSLGNQPQHF
-,-,TRBJ1-4,TRBV6-1,TGTGCCAGCAGTGGAGGGTCGGGGATGGGGTTTGAAAAACTGTTTTTT,CASSGGSGMGFEKLFF
-,TRBD1,TRBJ2-3,TRBV5-1,TGCGCCAGCAGCCTAAGGACAGGGGGGACAGATACGCAGTATTTT,CASSLRTGGTDTQYF
-,-,TRBJ2-3,TRBV12-3/TRBV12-4,TGTGCCAGCAGTTTCAGGGCAGATACGCAGTATTTT,CASSFRADTQYF
-,TRBD1,TRBJ1-1,TRBV5-1,TGCGCCAGCAGCCCAGGACAGGGGGCTGTAACTTTCTTT,CASSPGQGAVTFF
-,-,TRBJ1-1,TRBV11-2,TGTGCCAGCAGCTTGGCAGTCGGGGGGACTGAAGCTTTCTTT,CASSLAVGGTEAFF
-,-,TRBJ2-5,TRBV29-1,TGCAGCGTCAGACAGGAGACCCAGTACTTC,CSVRQETQYF
-,-,TRBJ1-2,TRBV2,TGTGCCAGCAGTCAGCAGGGGCTTCAGGGCTATGGCTACACCTTC,CASSQQGLQGYGYTF
-,-,TRBJ1-2,TRBV10-2,TGCGCCAGCAGTGATGGGGCAGCTAACTATGGCTACACCTTC,CASSDGAANYGYTF
-,-,TRBJ1-5,TRBV6-5,TGTGCCAGCAGTTACTATCACGGTAGCAATCAGCCCCAGCATTTT,CASSYYHGSNQPQHF
-,TRBD1,TRBJ1-2,TRBV19,TGTGCCAGTGGAAGGGGGCGGGCTGTTGACTACACCTTC,CASGRGRAVDYTF
-,-,TRBJ2-7,TRBV7-9,TGTGCCAGCAGCGTAGGGAGGACAGCCTACGAGCAGTACTTC,CASSVGRTAYEQYF
once,-,TRBJ2-7,TRBV11-2,TGTGCCAGCAGCTTAGGAGGGACATCTCCCTACGAGCAGTACTTC,CASSLGGTSPYEQYF
-,-,TRBJ1-2,TRBV27,TGTGCCAGCAGTTTACAAGGCAGGGCCTATGGCTACACCTTC,CASSLQGRAYGYTF
-,-,TRBJ1-6,TRBV11-2,TGTGCCAGCAGCTTGGAGGACAGAGTATACTCACCCCTCCACTTT,CASSLEDRVYSPLHF
-,-,TRBJ1-3,TRBV14,TGTGCCAGCAGCCAGAATCAGGGTGACACCATATATTTT,CASSQNQGDTIYF
-,TRBD1,TRBJ1-2,TRBV18,TGTGCCAGCTCAGGAACAGGGGGCGAACAAGGAGGCTACACCTTC,CASSGTGGEQGGYTF
-,-,TRBJ1-5,TRBV6-5,TGTGCCAGCATAATCGTGAACAGCCAAGATCAGCCCCAGCATTTT,CASIIVNSQDQPQHF
-,-,TRBJ1-4,TRBV5-4,TGTGCCAGCAGCTTGTCGCAGGGCAGCCCTGAAAAACTGTTTTTT,CASSLSQGSPEKLFF
-,-,TRBJ1-1,TRBV6-5,TGTGCCAGCAGGAGGGACACGGACGCTGAAGCTTTCTTT,CASRRDTDAEAFF
-,-,TRBJ2-6,TRBV2,TGTGCTACCGGGGGCTCTGGGGCCAACGTCCTGACTTTC,CATGGSGANVLTF
-,-,TRBJ2-1,TRBV7-2,TGTGCCAGCAGCTTAGCGATCTCGCGGGGCTACAATGAGCAGTTCTTC,CASSLAISRGYNEQFF
once,TRBD2,TRBJ2-3,TRBV9,TGTGCCAGCAGCGCAAGGACTAGCCTAAGCACAGATACGCAGTATTTT,CASSARTSLSTDTQYF
-,-,TRBJ1-2,TRBV7-2,TGTGCCAGCAGCCCGAGGTCAGGGGAAGGAAACTATGGCTACACCTTC,CASSPRSGEGNYGYTF
once,-,TRBJ2-2,TRBV4-1,TGCGCCAGCAGGATCGACACGAACACCGGGGAGCTGTTTTTT,CASRIDTNTGELFF
-,-,TRBJ2-5,TRBV5-1,TGCGCCAGCAGCATCACAGGGTCCCAAGAGACCCAGTACTTC,CASSITGSQETQYF
once,-,TRBJ2-7,TRBV7-9,TGTGCCAGCAGCTCCACCCGCGATCCGACAGTCTCCTACGAGCAGTACTTC,CASSSTRDPTVSYEQYF
-,TRBD1,TRBJ1-6,TRBV15,TGTGCCACCAGCAGAGGACGACAGGGTAAAAATTCACCCCTCCACTTT,CATSRGRQGKNSPLHF
-,-,TRBJ1-5,TRBV6-5,TGTGCCAGCAGTTCAACAGGGAACCTAAATCAGCCCCAGCATTTT,CASSSTGNLNQPQHF
-,TRBD1,TRBJ1-5,TRBV7-2,TGTGCCAGCAGCTTAGGGACAGGGACGCGCAATCAGCCCCAGCATTTT,CASSLGTGTRNQPQHF
-,-,TRBJ1-2,TRBV4-1,TGCGCCAGCAGCCAAGTAGACAGGAACTATGGCTACACCTTC,CASSQVDRNYGYTF
-,-,TRBJ1-3,TRBV11-2,TGTGCCAGCAGCTGGAGCCGGCCGCAATCCTCTGGAAACACCATATATTTT,CASSWSRPQSSGNTIYF
-,-,TRBJ1-1,TRBV18,TGTGCCAGCTCACCACCGGGGTTAGGAGGCACTGAAGCTTTCTTT,CASSPPGLGGTEAFF
-,-,TRBJ2-1,TRBV27,TGTGCCAGCAGGGGACTTGACAATGAGCAGTTCTTC,CASRGLDNEQFF
once,TRBD1,TRBJ1-1,TRBV5-4,TGTGCCAGCAGCTTGACAGGGGGTTATACTGAAGCTTTCTTT,CASSLTGGYTEAFF
-,-,TRBJ2-2,TRBV5-1,TGCGCCAGCAGCTCGCAAGGGACTACCGGGGAGCTGTTTTTT,CASSSQGTTGELFF
-,-,TRBJ1-2,TRBV7-3,TGTGCCAGCAGCCCAACGTATAATCAGGTCTATGGCTACACCTTC,CASSPTYNQVYGYTF
-,TRBD1,TRBJ2-5,TRBV6-6,TGTGCCAGCAGTCCAGACAGGGGGAGGTTTCGGTCCCTCCAAGAGACCCAGTACTTC,CASSPDRGRFRSLQETQYF
-,-,TRBJ1-2,TRBV20-1,TGCAGTTCTACCGACAGTTATGGCTACACCTTC,CSSTDSYGYTF
-,-,TRBJ2-3,TRBV7-3,TGTGCCAGCAGCTTATTTGGCGGGCACACAGATACGCAGTATTTT,CASSLFGGHTDTQYF
few,TRBD1,TRBJ1-5,TRBV29-1,TGCAGCGTTGTCCCATCGACAGGGGGTCTAGGAAATCAGCCCCAGCATTTT,CSVVPSTGGLGNQPQHF
-,-,TRBJ2-7,TRBV10-3,TGTGCCATCAGTGTCGGACTCAACGAGCAGTACTTC,CAISVGLNEQYF